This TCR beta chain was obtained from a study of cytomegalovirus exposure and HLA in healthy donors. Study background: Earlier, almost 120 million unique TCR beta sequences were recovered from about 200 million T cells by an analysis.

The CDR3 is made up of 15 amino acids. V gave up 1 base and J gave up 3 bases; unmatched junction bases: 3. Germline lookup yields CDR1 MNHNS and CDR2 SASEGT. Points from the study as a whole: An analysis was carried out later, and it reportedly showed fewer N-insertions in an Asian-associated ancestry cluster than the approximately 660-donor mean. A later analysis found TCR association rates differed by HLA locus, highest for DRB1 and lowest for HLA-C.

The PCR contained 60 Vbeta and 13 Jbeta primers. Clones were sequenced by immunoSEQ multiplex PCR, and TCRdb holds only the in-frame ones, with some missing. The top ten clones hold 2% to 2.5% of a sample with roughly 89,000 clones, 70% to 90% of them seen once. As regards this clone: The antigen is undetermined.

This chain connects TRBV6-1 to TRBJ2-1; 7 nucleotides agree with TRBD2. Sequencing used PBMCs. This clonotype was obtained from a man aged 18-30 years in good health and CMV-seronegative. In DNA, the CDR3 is TGTGCCAGCAGTGAAGATGGGGGGGACTACAATGAGCAGTTCTTC. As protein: CASSEDGGDYNEQFF.